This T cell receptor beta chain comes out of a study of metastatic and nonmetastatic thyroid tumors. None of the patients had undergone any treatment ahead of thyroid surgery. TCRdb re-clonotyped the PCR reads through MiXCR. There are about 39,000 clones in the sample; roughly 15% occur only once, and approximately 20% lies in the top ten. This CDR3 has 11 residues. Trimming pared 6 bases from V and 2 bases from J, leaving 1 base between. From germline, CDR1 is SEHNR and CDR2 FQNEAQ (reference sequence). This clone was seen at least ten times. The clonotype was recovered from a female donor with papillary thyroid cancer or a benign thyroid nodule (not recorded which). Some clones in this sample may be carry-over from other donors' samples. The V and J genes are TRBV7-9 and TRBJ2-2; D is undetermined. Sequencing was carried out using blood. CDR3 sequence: CASRNTGELFF. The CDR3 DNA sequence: TGTGCCAGCAGAAACACCGGGGAGCTGTTTTTT.